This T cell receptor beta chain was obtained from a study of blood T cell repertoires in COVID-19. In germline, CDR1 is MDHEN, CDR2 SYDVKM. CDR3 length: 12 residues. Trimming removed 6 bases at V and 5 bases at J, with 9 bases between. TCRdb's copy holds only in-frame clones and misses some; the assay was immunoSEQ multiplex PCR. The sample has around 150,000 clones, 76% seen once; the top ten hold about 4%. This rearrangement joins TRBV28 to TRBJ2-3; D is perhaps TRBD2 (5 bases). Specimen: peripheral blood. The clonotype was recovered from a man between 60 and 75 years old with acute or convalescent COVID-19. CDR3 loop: CASRLTKDTQYF. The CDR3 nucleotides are TGTGCCAGCAGGCTGACTAAAGATACGCAGTATTTT.